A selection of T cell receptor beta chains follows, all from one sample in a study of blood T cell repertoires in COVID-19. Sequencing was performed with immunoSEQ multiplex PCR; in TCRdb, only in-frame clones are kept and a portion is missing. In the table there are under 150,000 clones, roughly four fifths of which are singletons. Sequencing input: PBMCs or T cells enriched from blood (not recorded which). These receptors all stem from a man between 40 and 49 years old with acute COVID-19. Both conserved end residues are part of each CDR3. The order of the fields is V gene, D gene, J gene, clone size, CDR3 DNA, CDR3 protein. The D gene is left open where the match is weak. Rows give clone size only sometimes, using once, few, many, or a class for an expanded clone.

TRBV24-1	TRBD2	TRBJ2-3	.	TGTGCCACCAGTGACACGGGAGGCGCAGGGGATACGCAGTATTTT	CATSDTGGAGDTQYF
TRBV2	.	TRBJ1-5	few	TGTGCCACCCGTCTTACGGGGGGCAATCAGCCCCAGCATTTT	CATRLTGGNQPQHF
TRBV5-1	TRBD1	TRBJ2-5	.	TGCGCCAGCAGCTCAGGACAGGGTTTCGGCGAGACCCAGTACTTC	CASSSGQGFGETQYF
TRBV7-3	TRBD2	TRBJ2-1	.	TGTGCCAGCAGCCCTAGCGGGAGGGCCTCGCGAACTGAGCAGTTCTTC	CASSPSGRASRTEQFF
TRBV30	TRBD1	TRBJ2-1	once	TGTGCCTGGAGTACAGGGGGCCTCAATGAGCAGTTCTTC	CAWSTGGLNEQFF
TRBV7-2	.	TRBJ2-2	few	TGTGCCAGCAACTCGTTTAGCGGTGCGAACACCGGGGAGCTGTTTTTT	CASNSFSGANTGELFF
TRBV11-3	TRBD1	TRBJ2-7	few	TGTGCCAGCAGCTTAGATCTCAGCCGGGACAGCAACTACGAGCAGTACTTC	CASSLDLSRDSNYEQYF
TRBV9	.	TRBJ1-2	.	TGTGCCAGCAGCGTAGAATACAGTTATGGCTACACCTTC	CASSVEYSYGYTF
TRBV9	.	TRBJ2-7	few	TGTGCCAGCAGCGTAGGGCCGAACTCCTACGAGCAGTACTTC	CASSVGPNSYEQYF
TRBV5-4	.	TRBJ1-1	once	TGTGCCAGCAGCTTGGAGGAGGGGCACACTGAAGCTTTCTTT	CASSLEEGHTEAFF
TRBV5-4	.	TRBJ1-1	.	TGTGCCAGCAGCTTGGAACAGGATGGGACTGAAGCTTTCTTT	CASSLEQDGTEAFF
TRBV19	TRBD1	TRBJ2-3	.	TGTGCCAGCGCACAGGGGGGTGGCACAGATACGCAGTATTTT	CASAQGGGTDTQYF
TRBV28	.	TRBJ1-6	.	TGTGCCAGCAGTATCCTAGATAATTCACCCCTCCACTTT	CASSILDNSPLHF
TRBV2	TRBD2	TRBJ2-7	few	TGTGCCAGCGACGGACTAGCGGGGGGATCCTACGAGCAGTACTTC	CASDGLAGGSYEQYF
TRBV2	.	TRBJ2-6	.	TGTGCCAGCAGTCCCCAGATGGACTGGGCCAACGTCCTGACTTTC	CASSPQMDWANVLTF
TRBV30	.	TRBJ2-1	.	TGTGCCCTGTCGGGGAGCTCCTACAATGAGCAGTTCTTC	CALSGSSYNEQFF
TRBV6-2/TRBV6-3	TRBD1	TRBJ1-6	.	TGTGCCAGCAGTTTCCACAGGGGGGGTAATTCACCCCTCCACTTT	CASSFHRGGNSPLHF
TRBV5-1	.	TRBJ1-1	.	TGCGCCAGCAGCTTGGCCCGGGATACTGAAGCTTTCTTT	CASSLARDTEAFF
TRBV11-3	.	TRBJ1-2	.	TGTGCCAGCAGCTTAGATCCCCCCGCGACAGTAGGCTACACCTTC	CASSLDPPATVGYTF
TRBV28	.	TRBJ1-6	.	TGTGCCAGCAGCCCCGGCGGGCGGAATTCACCCCTCCACTTT	CASSPGGRNSPLHF
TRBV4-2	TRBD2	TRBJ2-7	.	TGTGCCAGCAGCCAAGAACAAGCGGGAGGGGGTGAGCAGTACTTC	CASSQEQAGGGEQYF
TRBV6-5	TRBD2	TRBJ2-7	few	TGTGCCAGCAGCTTTAGCGGGGCAGTGGAATACGAGCAGTACTTC	CASSFSGAVEYEQYF
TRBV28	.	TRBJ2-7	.	TGTGCCAGCAGTTTCACAGGGTCGGTTATCGGAGCCTACGAGCAGTACTTC	CASSFTGSVIGAYEQYF
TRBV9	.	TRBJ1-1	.	TGTGCCAGCAGCGTAGAGTTAGGCGGATTGAACACTGAAGCTTTCTTT	CASSVELGGLNTEAFF
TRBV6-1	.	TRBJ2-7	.	TGTGCCAGCAGTGAAGCGGCCCCGGGGATTTACGAGCAGTACTTC	CASSEAAPGIYEQYF
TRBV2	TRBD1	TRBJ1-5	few	TGTGCCAGCAGTACGGACGGGACAGGGTTTAGCAATCAGCCCCAGCATTTT	CASSTDGTGFSNQPQHF
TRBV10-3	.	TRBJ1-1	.	TGTGCCATCAGTGACAGGGGACGGAGGAACACTGAAGCTTTCTTT	CAISDRGRRNTEAFF
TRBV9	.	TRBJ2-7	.	TGTGCCAGCAGCGTAGTCGGCAGGGGAGGGGACGAGCAGTACTTC	CASSVVGRGGDEQYF
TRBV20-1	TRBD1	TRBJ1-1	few	TGCAGTGCTAGTCTCTCGGGACAGCAAACTGAAGCTTTCTTT	CSASLSGQQTEAFF
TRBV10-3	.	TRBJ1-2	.	TGTGCCATCAGCCCACAGGGAAGTTTGGGCTACACCTTC	CAISPQGSLGYTF
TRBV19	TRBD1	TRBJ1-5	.	TGTGCCAGTAGTGGGACAGGGGGCAATCAGCCCCAGCATTTT	CASSGTGGNQPQHF
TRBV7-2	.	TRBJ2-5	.	TGTGCCAGCAGCTTAGGCCTAGCGACAGAGACCCAGTACTTC	CASSLGLATETQYF
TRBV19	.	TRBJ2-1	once	TGTGCCAGTAGGCTCCGGACAGAGCAGTTCTTC	CASRLRTEQFF
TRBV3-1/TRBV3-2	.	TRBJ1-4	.	TGTGCCAGCAGCCAGTCAAGAGGAGCGAGGACTAATGAAAAACTGTTTTTT	CASSQSRGARTNEKLFF
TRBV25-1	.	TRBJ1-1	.	TGTGCCAGTACGGCCAGGGGCACCACTCCTGAAGCTTTCTTT	CASTARGTTPEAFF